Below are 30 T cell receptor beta chains sequenced from a single sample in a study of regulatory T cells in long-lasting Graves disease. Arm-PCR of CDR3 regions and iRepertoire HTBI primers were used to build TCR beta libraries. TCRdb analysed the multiplex PCR reads with MiXCR anew, one entry per CDR3 protein. The sample consists of almost 350,000 distinct CDR3 sequences, about 20% of them appearing once. Time point defined: persistent/refractory GD, antithyroid drugs over 5 years with positive TRAb. From PBMCs, RNA was extracted and then used to make the TCR library. The sequencing here drew on peripheral blood mononuclear cells (PBMCs), taken when the disease was refractory, from a patient treated with antithyroid drugs. The receptors derive from a female donor with Graves disease.

This clonotype was observed a few times. The junction does not match germline at one end; this may be a read error. The chain uses TRBV6-1 and TRBJ2-6; D possibly corresponds to TRBD1 (6 bases). The CDR3 loop spans 15 amino acids. In germline, CDR1 is MNHNS, CDR2 SASEGT. The CDR3 loop is CASSQGSSGANALTF. As DNA, the CDR3 is TGTGCCAGCAGTCAGGGGAGCTCTGGGGCCAACGCCCTGACTTTC.

This clonotype was observed many times. The J gene is TRBJ1-6, the V gene TRBV27; TRBD1 agrees at 11 bases. The CDR3 sequence is 15 residues long. V lost 7 bases, J lost 8 bases, and 7 bases stayed unmatched. Germline CDR1 reads MNHEY; CDR2 reads SMNVEV (reference sequence). CDR3 nucleotide sequence: TGTGCCAGCAAACCGGGACAGGGGGTTTATTCACCCCTCCACTTT. Encoded protein: CASKPGQGVYSPLHF.

This clonotype was recorded at least ten times. V usage is TRBV12-3 or TRBV12-4 and J usage is TRBJ2-7; tentatively, D is TRBD1 or TRBD2 (5 bases each). The germline V and J ends were trimmed by 7 bases and 0 bases, with 16 bases remaining between them. This CDR3 has 15 residues. CDR3 sequence: CASTGGKGSSYEQYF. The CDR3 bases are TGTGCCAGCACTGGCGGAAAGGGGAGCTCCTACGAGCAGTACTTC.

The table lists this clonotype with a count of one. This chain connects TRBV4-2 to TRBJ2-5; 12 nucleotides line up with TRBD2. This CDR3 region has 18 residues. The V gene end was trimmed by 0 bases and the J gene end by 10 bases; junction bases not matched to a gene: 15. Germline V gives CDR1 LGHNA, CDR2 YNFKEQ. The DNA of the CDR3 is TGTGCCAGCAGCCAAGAGGGAGGACTAGCGGGGCCGTTAGCGGGCCAGTACTTC. As protein: CASSQEGGLAGPLAGQYF.

This clonotype was recorded a few times. The rearrangement links TRBV27 to TRBJ1-2; D possibly corresponds to TRBD1 (6 bases). Germline V CDR1 and CDR2: MNHEY, SMNVEV (reference sequence). V dropped 7 bases and J dropped 3 bases, with 18 bases sitting between them. The length of the CDR3 is 15 residues. In nucleotides, the CDR3 is TGTGCCAGCACCCCAAGGGGGAACTTTGACTATGGCTACACCTTC. Translation: CASTPRGNFDYGYTF.

In this sample, this clonotype turned up many times. The chain couples TRBV28 to TRBJ1-5; D is possibly TRBD1 (5 bases). V was trimmed by 4 bases and J by 0 bases, leaving 10 bases between them. In germline, CDR1 is MDHEN, CDR2 SYDVKM. The CDR3 is 15 residues long. CDR3 protein: CASSSGTYSNQPQHF. The CDR3 bases are TGTGCCAGCAGTTCCGGGACGTATAGCAATCAGCCCCAGCATTTT.

The DNA of the CDR3 is TGTGCCAGCAGTTCGGGGGGGACTAGCGAGCAGTTCTTC. As protein: CASSSGGTSEQFF. V usage is TRBV12-3 or TRBV12-4 and J usage is TRBJ2-1, with TRBD2 matching 9 bases. CDR3 length equals 13 residues. V shed 4 bases, J shed 10 bases, and the junction held 5 bases outside the gene matches.

This sequence joins TRBV20-1 and TRBJ2-1; TRBD1 aligns across 11 bases. The germline V gene encodes CDR1 DFQATT and CDR2 SNEGSKA (reference sequence). The CDR3 is 16 amino acids. V was clipped by 2 bases and J by 6 bases; unmatched bases: 9. The CDR3 region is CSARTPLGTGGNEQFF. Here the CDR3 DNA reads TGCAGTGCTAGAACCCCCTTAGGGACAGGGGGCAATGAGCAGTTCTTC.

This clonotype showed up many times. V and J are TRBV5-1 and TRBJ2-7; a possible D gene is TRBD1 (6 bases). The V end was cut by 0 bases, the J end by 3 bases, with 10 bases between. Germline CDR1 SGHRS, CDR2 YFSETQ. The CDR3 contains 14 residues. This chain's CDR3 is CASSLDGRGYEQYF. The CDR3 nucleotides read TGCGCCAGCAGCTTGGATGGCAGGGGCTACGAGCAGTACTTC. The complete variable domain, with remaining parts taken from reference TRBV5-1 and TRBJ2-7, reads KAGVTQTPRYLIKTRGQQVTLSCSPISGHRSVSWYQQTPGQGLQFLFEYFSETQRNKGNFPGRFSGRQFSNSRSEMNVSTLELGDSALYLCASSLDGRGYEQYFGPGTRLTVT.

This clonotype was counted at least ten times. The V and J genes are TRBV6-1 and TRBJ2-7, with 7 positions matching TRBD1. The junction had 8 bases not matched to a gene; V was cut back by 6 bases and J by 0 bases. The length of the CDR3 is 15 residues. CDR1 and CDR2 (germline): MNHNS, SASEGT. CDR3 region: CASRFDREPSYEQYF. Here the CDR3 DNA reads TGTGCCAGCAGATTCGACAGGGAGCCCTCCTACGAGCAGTACTTC.

This clonotype came up many times. The rearrangement joins TRBV12-3 or TRBV12-4 to TRBJ1-2; D gene ambiguous. V lost 5 bases to trimming and J lost 10 bases, with 17 bases between them. This CDR3 spans 13 amino acids. CDR3 region: CASSQGLTNLYTF. CDR3 bases: TGTGCCAGCAGTCAAGGACTGACCAACCTCTACACCTTC.

The table lists this clonotype with many counts. The chain uses TRBV12-3 or TRBV12-4 and TRBJ1-2; perhaps TRBD1 as D (6 bases). The ends were cut back, 2 bases at V and 6 bases at J, with 10 bases in the middle. The CDR3 has 13 residues. The CDR3 reads CASSLWQGNGYTF. The DNA of the CDR3 is TGTGCCAGCAGTTTATGGCAGGGGAATGGCTACACCTTC.

This clonotype was observed a few times. The rearrangement uses TRBV7-9 and TRBJ2-7; D gene uncertain. Germline V gene data show CDR1 as SEHNR and CDR2 as FQNEAQ (reference sequence). Trimming removed 8 bases from V and 6 bases from J, with 17 bases in between. The CDR3 is made up of 13 amino acids. This CDR3 reads CASGDPEDPEQYF. CDR3 coding DNA: TGTGCCAGCGGCGATCCAGAAGACCCCGAGCAGTACTTC.

This clonotype was counted many times. The chain employs TRBV2 and TRBJ1-4, with 7 positions matching TRBD1. Germline V gene lookup returns CDR1 SNHLY and CDR2 FYNNEI. The V and J ends lost 7 bases and 6 bases, in that order; junction bases with no gene match: 8. The CDR3 has 14 residues. The CDR3 loop reads CASTRTGLDEKLFF. As DNA, the CDR3 is TGTGCCAGCACCCGGACAGGTTTGGATGAAAAACTGTTTTTT.

This clonotype has more than one count but fewer than ten. The chain links TRBV28 to TRBJ1-2; 8 bases are a match to TRBD1. Germline CDR1 reads MDHEN; CDR2 reads SYDVKM. V shed 6 bases, J shed 4 bases, and the junction held 10 bases outside the gene matches. This CDR3 region has 15 residues. The CDR3 loop reads CASSQRTGKFYGYTF. CDR3 sequence (DNA): TGTGCCAGCAGCCAAAGGACAGGGAAATTCTATGGCTACACCTTC.

In this sample, this clonotype turned up many times. The chain combines TRBV30 with TRBJ1-6; no clear D. V shed 4 bases and J shed 6 bases, with 7 bases lying between them. CDR1 and CDR2 (germline): GTSNPN, SVGIG (reference sequence). The CDR3 covers 12 residues. CDR3 sequence reads: CAWTSLNSPLHF. For the CDR3, the DNA is TGTGCCTGGACCAGTCTTAATTCACCCCTCCACTTT.

In its sample, this clonotype was seen many times. V gene TRBV18 combines with J gene TRBJ1-1, with a weak D call TRBD1 (5 bases). In germline, CDR1 is KGHSH, CDR2 LQKENI. This CDR3 region has 13 residues. Trimming cost V 8 bases and J 1 base, with 11 bases left between them. Here the CDR3 reads CASSPGQNTEAFF. CDR3 nucleotide sequence: TGTGCCAGCAGCCCCGGACAGAACACTGAAGCTTTCTTT.

Ten or more counts support this clonotype. In DNA form, the CDR3 reads TGTGCCAGCAGCCCGCGACTAGCGGGTGACTACGAGCAGTACTTC. Residues: CASSPRLAGDYEQYF. The rearrangement links TRBV11-2 to TRBJ2-7, with TRBD2 matching over 10 bases. Losses at the gene ends were 5 bases for V and 3 bases for J; bases not matched to a gene: 7. CDR1 is SGHAT and CDR2 is FQNNGV in the germline V gene. The CDR3 contains 15 residues.

This clonotype was detected a few times. The chain links TRBV4-1 to TRBJ1-2, with 9 nucleotides matching TRBD1. The V gene's germline CDR1 is MGHRA and CDR2 YSYEKL. CDR3 length: 15 amino acids. The V segment lost 1 base and the J segment 7 bases; nucleotides outside the gene matches: 7. Written as DNA, the CDR3 is TGCGCCAGCAGCCAAGTGGGGACAGGGTCTCGTGGCTACACCTTC. The encoded protein is CASSQVGTGSRGYTF.

The sample holds many counts of this clonotype. V usage is TRBV12-3 or TRBV12-4 and J usage is TRBJ1-4, with D unresolved. Trimming cost V 4 bases and J 5 bases, with 2 bases left between them. The CDR3 loop spans 11 amino acids. The CDR3: CASSSNEKLFF. CDR3 nucleotide sequence: TGTGCCAGCAGTTCGAATGAAAAACTGTTTTTT.

The genes are TRBV12-3 or TRBV12-4 and TRBJ1-2, with unresolved D. The CDR3 runs 13 residues. The V and J ends lost 5 bases and 4 bases respectively, with 11 bases between them. The CDR3 here is CASSPPRAYGYTF. Here the CDR3 DNA reads TGTGCCAGCAGTCCCCCTAGGGCCTATGGCTACACCTTC.

This clonotype was detected many times. The chain carries TRBV20-1 and TRBJ1-4; D possibly corresponds to TRBD1 (5 bases). Germline V CDR1 and CDR2: DFQATT, SNEGSKA (reference sequence). This CDR3 is 16 amino acids long. With 4 bases removed from V and 4 bases from J, the gap between germline ends came to 19 bases. Written as DNA, the CDR3 is TGCAGTGCTAATAACCCCCGGCAGGGTTATAATGAAAAACTGTTTTTT. Encoded protein: CSANNPRQGYNEKLFF.

The chain recombines TRBV5-4 with TRBJ2-1; D unresolved. The CDR3 is 13 residues long. The germline V gene encodes CDR1 SGHNT and CDR2 YYREEE (reference sequence). The germline V and J ends were trimmed by 6 bases and 5 bases, with 12 bases remaining between them. CDR3 protein: CASIVVGNNEQFF. The DNA for the CDR3 is TGTGCCAGCATCGTTGTAGGGAACAATGAGCAGTTCTTC. Filled out from reference TRBV5-4 and TRBJ2-1, the complete variable domain reads ETGVTQSPTHLIKTRGQQVTLRCSSQSGHNTVSWYQQALGQGPQFIFQYYREEENGRGNFPPRFSGLQFPNYSSELNVNALELDDSALYLCASIVVGNNEQFFGPGTRLTVL.

This clonotype was seen more than once but under ten times. One end of the junction does not line up with germline, which may come from a read error. The V call is TRBV5-1, the J call TRBJ1-2; tentative D call: TRBD1 (5 bases). The CDR3 length is 15 residues. In germline, CDR1 is SGHRS, CDR2 YFSETQ. The CDR3 DNA sequence: TGTGCCAGCAGCTTGGATCCAGGGCTAGACTATGGCTACACCTTC. Its translation: CASSLDPGLDYGYTF.

The table lists this clonotype with many counts. V is TRBV24-1 and J is TRBJ2-7, with D perhaps TRBD2 (6 bases). This CDR3 comprises 15 residues. Germline loops: CDR1 KGHDR, CDR2 SFDVKD. Trimming removed 8 bases from V and 1 base from J, with 17 bases in between. Here the CDR3 DNA reads TGTGCCACCAAGGCCCCGAAGGAGGGATCCTACGAGCAGTACTTC. Its protein product is CATKAPKEGSYEQYF.

The chain couples TRBV12-3 or TRBV12-4 to TRBJ2-7; weak D call: TRBD1 (5 bases). Trimming cost V 0 bases and J 6 bases, with 24 bases left between them. The CDR3 runs to 18 residues. The CDR3 DNA follows: TGTGCCAGCAGTTTAGCGCTGGGGCAGGTAGGCCGGTTCGGCGAGCAGTACTTC. This sequence encodes CASSLALGQVGRFGEQYF.

This clonotype has ten or more counts. The CDR3: CASSSTGTGHSPLHF. The CDR3 nucleotides read TGTGCCAGCAGTTCCACCGGGACAGGCCATTCACCCCTCCACTTT. The rearrangement links TRBV28 to TRBJ1-6; 8 bases agree with TRBD1. V lost 4 bases, J lost 8 bases, and 7 bases stayed unmatched. In germline, CDR1 is MDHEN, CDR2 SYDVKM. The CDR3 runs to 15 residues.

The chain employs TRBV7-3 and TRBJ2-7; 9 nucleotides agree with TRBD2. Per germline, CDR1 SGHTA and CDR2 FQGTGA. V dropped 7 bases and J dropped 4; count of bases not matched to a gene: 17. The CDR3 has 17 residues. The CDR3 bases are TGTGCCAGCAACCCTAACGGAGGGCGGGAGGGGGCATACGAGCAGTACTTC. It codes for CASNPNGGREGAYEQYF.

This chain joins TRBV7-9 and TRBJ2-2; 8 bases match TRBD2. V lost 1 base and J lost 4; bases outside the gene matches: 11. The CDR3 length is 18 residues. CDR1 SEHNR and CDR2 FQNEAQ come from the germline V gene (reference sequence). The CDR3 sequence is CASSLEGAGGKVTGELFF. In nucleotides, the CDR3 is TGTGCCAGCAGCTTAGAAGGTGCGGGGGGAAAGGTCACCGGGGAGCTGTTTTTT. The variable domain in full, with the rest retrieved from reference TRBV7-9 and TRBJ2-2, is DTGVSQNPRHKITKRGQNVTFRCDPISEHNRLYWYRQTLGQGPEFLTYFQNEAQLEKSRLLSDRFSAERPKGSFSTLEIQRTEQGDSAMYLCASSLEGAGGKVTGELFFGEGSRLTVL.

This clonotype came up a few times. The chain has TRBV14 and TRBJ2-1; perhaps D is TRBD1 or TRBD2 (6 bases each). Germline CDR1 reads SGHDN; CDR2 reads FVKESK. This CDR3 contains 15 residues. V lost 1 base to trimming and J lost 8 bases, with 15 bases between them. For the CDR3, the DNA is TGTGCCAGCAGCCAAGGGGACTGGGGGGCCCATGAGCAGTTCTTC. Amino acid sequence: CASSQGDWGAHEQFF.